The sequence of this T cell receptor (beta chain) was determined in a study of chemoradiotherapy in HPV16-positive cancers. General observations from the study: Candidate HPV-specific clones and E7-related TCR motifs grew in tumor during treatment.

This CDR3 comprises 15 residues. The V and J ends lost 0 bases and 3 bases, in that order; junction bases with no gene match: 2. Germline V gene data show CDR1 as SGHTA and CDR2 as FQGNSA. Comment on this clone: Its antigen is unknown.

Using immunoSEQ multiplex PCR, the repertoire was profiled, and TCRdb retains in-frame clones only, with some absent. The sample includes approximately 15,000 clones, around 77% of them seen just once. This rearrangement joins TRBV7-2 to TRBJ1-5; 7 bases line up with TRBD1. The TCR comes from a human donor with HPV-associated anogenital cancer. The sample was collected from a patient who underwent chemoradiotherapy. Here the CDR3 DNA reads TGTGCCAGCAGCTTAGCGGGACAGCTCAATCAGCCCCAGCATTTT. Its translation: CASSLAGQLNQPQHF.